Sequencing of this T cell receptor (beta chain) was carried out in a study of CD8 T cells in ankylosing spondylitis. Study observations and caveats: Reports say disease-linked clones showed up significantly more in matched ankylosing spondylitis synovial fluid. Disease-linked clones were found to be CD8+ and relatively rare in peripheral blood. There were earlier reports of some motif variants in reactive arthritis synovial fluid and blood.

In its sample, this clonotype was seen many times. Its antigen is unidentified. The CDR3 is made up of 13 amino acids. V was cut by 3 bases and J by 7 bases, with 12 bases left in between. CDR1 MDHEN and CDR2 SYDVKM come from the germline V gene. Quantitative molecular-barcoded 5'-RACE generated the TCR beta libraries. TCRdb analysed the 5' RACE reads with MiXCR anew, one entry per CDR3 protein. The repertoire consists of under 400,000 distinct CDR3 sequences, with roughly 12% occurring once and the leading ten covering 8% to 9.5%. The sequenced sample consisted of blood, either unsorted or a sorted T cell fraction (not recorded which). This receptor was obtained from a female donor with ankylosing spondylitis or in good health (not recorded which). The J gene is TRBJ1-2, the V gene TRBV28; tentatively, D is TRBD1 (5 bases). The CDR3 DNA reads as TGTGCCAGCAGTTTGGCAGGGTTGGCTGGCTACACCTTC. Translated: CASSLAGLAGYTF.